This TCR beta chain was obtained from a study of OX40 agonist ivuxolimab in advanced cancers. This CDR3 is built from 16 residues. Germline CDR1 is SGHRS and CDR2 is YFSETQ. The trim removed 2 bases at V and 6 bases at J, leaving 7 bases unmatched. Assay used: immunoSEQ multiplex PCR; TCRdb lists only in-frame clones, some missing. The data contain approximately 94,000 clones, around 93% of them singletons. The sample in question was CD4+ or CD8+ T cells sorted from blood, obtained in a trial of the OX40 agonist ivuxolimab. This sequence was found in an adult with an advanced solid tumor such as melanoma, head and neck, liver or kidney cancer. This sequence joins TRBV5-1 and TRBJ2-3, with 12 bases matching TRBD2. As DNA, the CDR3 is TGCGCCAGCAGCTTTCGACTAGCGGGAGATGGGGATACGCAGTATTTT. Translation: CASSFRLAGDGDTQYF.